The 5 T cell receptor beta chains reported below all come from one sample, sequenced in a study of beta chain features in type 1 diabetes. Every bit of the isolated RNA underwent reverse transcription, so sequencing read expressed TCRB transcripts. This table comes from immunoSEQ multiplex PCR, and its TCRdb copy is limited to in-frame clones, with some not included. There are approximately 730,000 clones in the sample; 10% to 15% occur only once, and 0.022% lies in the top ten. Their antigens are not known. Study findings and constraints: Shorter TCRB CDR3s, moderately but significantly so, marked every one of the four CD4+ subsets in Type 1 diabetes patients.

Specimen: naive CD4+ T cells from blood. These receptors originate from a young man with type 1 diabetes.

Of note for this clone: The sample holds other DNA sequences that translate to the same CDR3. The chain joins TRBV30 to TRBJ1-3, with a possible D match to TRBD1 (5 bases). The V gene's germline CDR1 is GTSNPN and CDR2 SVGIG (reference sequence). This CDR3 has 14 amino acids. Trimming took off 0 bases at V and 4 bases at J, with 10 bases between the two ends. The CDR3 region is CAWSVGGSGNTIYF. The CDR3 region has the DNA TGTGCCTGGAGTGTCGGGGGATCCGGAAACACCATATATTTT.

This sequence joins TRBV6-6 and TRBJ1-4; D is unresolved. The CDR3 runs 15 residues. Trimming took 0 bases from V and 5 from J, leaving 10 bases between them. Looked up from germline, CDR1 is MNHNY and CDR2 is SVGAGI (reference sequence). The CDR3 DNA reads TGTGCCAGCAGTTACTCGGGTCGACCCAATGAAAAACTGTTTTTT. Its protein product is CASSYSGRPNEKLFF.

This clone was counted a few times. The chain is built from TRBV14 and TRBJ2-5, with D perhaps being TRBD1 or TRBD2 (5 bases each). V gave up 3 bases and J gave up 5 bases, with 13 bases separating them. The germline CDR1 and CDR2 sequences are SGHDN and FVKESK. The CDR3 contains 14 residues. The CDR3 DNA sequence: TGTGCCAGCAGCCACGGGACCCTGGGGGAGACCCAGTACTTC. Amino acid sequence: CASSHGTLGETQYF.

The sample holds a few counts of this clone. This chain uses TRBV2 with TRBJ2-2; a possible D gene is TRBD1 (7 bases). V shed 6 bases and J shed 4 bases, with 12 bases lying between them. Germline V gene sequence: CDR1 SNHLY, CDR2 FYNNEI. The CDR3 totals 14 residues. CDR3 amino acids: CASSIQGGTGELFF. Here the CDR3 DNA reads TGTGCCAGCAGCATCCAGGGGGGCACCGGGGAGCTGTTTTTT.

The chain couples TRBV7-9 to TRBJ2-3, with TRBD2 as a possible D gene (5 bases). The ends were cut back, 1 base at V and 9 bases at J, with 11 bases in the middle. Germline V lookup: CDR1 SEHNR, CDR2 FQNEAQ (reference sequence). The CDR3 is 13 residues long. This chain's CDR3 is CASSLDPGWTQYF. Here the CDR3 DNA reads TGTGCCAGCAGCTTAGATCCGGGATGGACGCAGTATTTT.